The 16 T cell receptor beta chains given below trace back to one sample, sequenced in a study of cytomegalovirus exposure and HLA in healthy donors. A multiplex PCR was run with 60 Vbeta primers and 13 Jbeta primers. Data came from immunoSEQ multiplex PCR; TCRdb stores just in-frame clones and leaves some out. This table has 95,000 to 150,000 clones, over 60% appearing once. Input material: PBMCs. The receptors derive from a man aged 45 to 65 in good health and CMV-seronegative.

The V call is TRBV18, the J call TRBJ1-1; D is unresolved. The V and J ends lost 5 bases and 2 bases respectively, with 9 bases between them. The V gene's germline CDR1 is KGHSH and CDR2 LQKENI. The CDR3 loop spans 13 amino acids. CDR3 in DNA: TGTGCCAGCTCAGACCAGGCCAACACTGAAGCTTTCTTT. Translated: CASSDQANTEAFF.

This clone has a single count. The V gene is TRBV7-2, the J gene TRBJ2-5, with 9 bases identical to TRBD1. The CDR3 is made up of 14 amino acids. Germline CDR1 SGHTA, CDR2 FQGNSA. V dropped 2 bases and J dropped 6; count of bases not matched to a gene: 4. The CDR3 is CASSLRDRAKTQYF. The CDR3 DNA sequence: TGTGCCAGCAGCTTAAGGGACAGGGCGAAGACCCAGTACTTC.

This chain links TRBV21-1 with TRBJ2-2; the table's D call, TRBD1, has no DNA check behind it. TRBV21-1 is a pseudogene locus. This CDR3 has 18 amino acids. CDR3 loop: CASSKPILTGPNTGELFF. The CDR3 bases are TGTGCCAGCAGTAAGCCGATCTTGACAGGGCCGAACACCGGGGAGCTGTTTTTT.

This clone has more than one count but fewer than ten. The chain uses TRBV6-4 and TRBJ2-1; 8 bases are shared with TRBD1. Germline values: CDR1 MRHNA, CDR2 SNTAGT. V shed 8 bases and J 1 base; nucleotides not matched to a gene: 7. CDR3 length: 15 amino acids. The CDR3 DNA is TGTGCCAGCGCTGTACAGGGGGATTCCTACAATGAGCAGTTCTTC. Translating it yields CASAVQGDSYNEQFF.

The chain links TRBV4-3 to TRBJ2-3; 9 bases line up with TRBD2. The trim removed 2 bases at V and 3 bases at J, leaving 12 bases unmatched. The CDR3 has 18 residues. In germline, CDR1 is LGHNA, CDR2 YSLEER. In DNA form, the CDR3 reads TGCGCCAGCAGCCAAATCTGGGGTGGCGGGGGGGTGACAGATACGCAGTATTTT. This gives the protein CASSQIWGGGGVTDTQYF.

This clone has only a few counts. The rearrangement joins TRBV5-1 to TRBJ2-5; TRBD1 matches at 9 bases. CDR1 and CDR2 from the germline V gene are SGHRS and YFSETQ. The V segment lost 5 bases and the J segment 4 bases; nucleotides outside the gene matches: 9. The CDR3 length is 15 residues. The CDR3 nucleotides are TGCGCCAGCAGATCGACTACAGGGGGCAGAGAGACCCAGTACTTC. This translates into CASRSTTGGRETQYF.

Regarding this clone: Sequence at one end of the junction differs from germline and may be a read error. The V call is TRBV7-9, the J call TRBJ1-4; the match to TRBD1 covers 11 bases. There are 16 residues in the CDR3. Germline CDR1 and CDR2: SEHNR and FQNEAQ (reference sequence). CDR3 in amino acids: CSSSRNRDRGEGKLFF. CDR3 nucleotide sequence: TGTTCCAGCAGCCGTAACCGGGACAGGGGGGAAGGAAAACTGTTTTTT.

The chain uses TRBV7-6 and TRBJ2-1, with 10 positions matching TRBD1. CDR3 size: 15 residues. In germline, CDR1 is SGHVS, CDR2 FNYEAQ. Trimming removed 5 bases from V and 5 bases from J; junction bases left unmatched: 6. The DNA for the CDR3 is TGTGCCAGCAGCAATTCTGGGACAGGGGACAATGAGCAGTTCTTC. Its protein is CASSNSGTGDNEQFF.

V is TRBV4-3 and J is TRBJ1-5, with 7 bases that match TRBD1. Looked up from germline, CDR1 is LGHNA and CDR2 is YSLEER. V shed 2 bases and J 7 bases; nucleotides not matched to a gene: 5. The CDR3 totals 14 residues. This CDR3 is CASSQTGGQQPQHF. The CDR3 region has the DNA TGCGCCAGCAGCCAAACCGGGGGACAGCAGCCCCAGCATTTT.

V and J are TRBV11-1 and TRBJ2-4, with TRBD1 matching over 12 bases. This CDR3 is 17 amino acids long. The germline V gene encodes CDR1 SGHAT and CDR2 FQDESV (reference sequence). V dropped 0 bases and J dropped 7; count of bases not matched to a gene: 7. The CDR3 DNA reads as TGTGCCAGCAGCTTAGCGCTTGGGACAGGGGGCAATAACATTCAGTACTTC. It yields the protein CASSLALGTGGNNIQYF.

The chain employs TRBV4-1 and TRBJ2-2; a weak D match, TRBD2 (7 bases). The CDR3 is made up of 14 amino acids. Germline lookup yields CDR1 MGHRA and CDR2 YSYEKL. V lost 0 bases and J 9 bases, leaving 11 bases between the germline ends. The CDR3 is CASSQEGGRRELFF. For the CDR3, the DNA is TGCGCCAGCAGCCAAGAGGGGGGGCGCAGGGAGCTGTTTTTT.

This clone has only a few counts. V is TRBV5-5 and J is TRBJ2-5; 10 nucleotides match TRBD2. Germline V gives CDR1 SGHKS, CDR2 YYEKEE (reference sequence). This CDR3 is built from 15 residues. With V trimmed by 5 bases and J by 0 bases, 4 bases remained unmatched. The CDR3 loop reads CASRPGLADQETQYF. The DNA for the CDR3 is TGTGCCAGCAGACCTGGACTAGCGGACCAAGAGACCCAGTACTTC.

The J gene is TRBJ1-2, the V gene TRBV2, with a tentative D call TRBD1 (5 bases). CDR1 SNHLY and CDR2 FYNNEI come from the germline V gene. V was shortened by 3 bases and J by 7 bases, with 15 bases between the two germline ends. This CDR3 has 14 amino acids. In nucleotides, the CDR3 is TGTGCCAGCAGTGAGGCGCGGCAGGGTGCTGGCTACACCTTC. It codes for CASSEARQGAGYTF.

This rearrangement joins TRBV7-9 to TRBJ1-5; TRBD1 is a possible D gene (5 bases). The germline V gene has CDR1 SEHNR and CDR2 FQNEAQ (reference sequence). The CDR3 spans 13 residues. V lost 2 bases to trimming and J lost 7 bases, with 9 bases between them. CDR3 region: CASSLPQGQPQHF. CDR3 bases: TGTGCCAGCAGCTTACCCCAGGGCCAGCCCCAGCATTTT.

The V and J genes are TRBV29-1 and TRBJ2-3; possibly TRBD2 for D (6 bases). Trimming shortened V by 6 bases and J by 4 bases, and 20 bases separated the two germline ends. Germline CDR1 reads SQVTM; CDR2 reads ANQGSEA. The CDR3 covers 15 residues. CDR3 loop: CSVGLGGIGPDTQYF. CDR3 coding DNA: TGCAGCGTGGGCTTGGGGGGAATTGGGCCAGATACGCAGTATTTT.

This clone has only a few counts. V and J are TRBV19 and TRBJ2-1; TRBD2 might be the D (7 bases). Germline V lookup: CDR1 LNHDA, CDR2 SQIVND (reference sequence). The CDR3 spans 16 residues. V was clipped by 3 bases and J by 9 bases, with 21 bases between them. The CDR3 coding sequence is TGTGCCAGTAGTATGGAGGCGGGGGCTCGATATGGTGAGCAGTTCTTC. It yields the protein CASSMEAGARYGEQFF.